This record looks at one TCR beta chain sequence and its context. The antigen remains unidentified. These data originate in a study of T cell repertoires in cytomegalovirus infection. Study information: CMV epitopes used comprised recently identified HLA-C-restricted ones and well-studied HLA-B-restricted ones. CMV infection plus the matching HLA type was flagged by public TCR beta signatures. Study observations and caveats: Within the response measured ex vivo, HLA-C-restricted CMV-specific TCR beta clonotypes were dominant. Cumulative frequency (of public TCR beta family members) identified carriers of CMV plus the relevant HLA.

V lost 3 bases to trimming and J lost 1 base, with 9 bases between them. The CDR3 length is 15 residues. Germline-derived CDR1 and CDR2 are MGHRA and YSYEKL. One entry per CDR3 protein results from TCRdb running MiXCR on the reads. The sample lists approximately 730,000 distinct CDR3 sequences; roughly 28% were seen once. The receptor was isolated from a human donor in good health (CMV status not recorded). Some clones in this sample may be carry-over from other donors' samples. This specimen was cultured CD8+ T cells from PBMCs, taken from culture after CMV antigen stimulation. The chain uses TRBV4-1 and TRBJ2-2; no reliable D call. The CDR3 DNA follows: TGCGCCAGCAGCCACGGACCAATGAACACCGGGGAGCTGTTTTTT. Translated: CASSHGPMNTGELFF.